This entry is about one TCR beta chain. Antigen: not known. Other DNA sequences in the sample encode the same CDR3. This CDR3 contains 14 residues. Germline CDR1 reads SGHNT; CDR2 reads YYREEE (reference sequence). V trimming: 4 bases; J trimming: 3 bases; junction bases outside the gene matches: 4. Assay: immunoSEQ multiplex PCR; the TCRdb copy retains only in-frame clones and omits some. The sample shows fewer than 2.5 million clones, over 85% of them seen only once. The sample comes from a study of shared clonotypes between healthy human individuals. Findings and caveats of the study: Limitation of the genetic and exposure-history diversity represented came from the few donors. Memory subsets generally showed lower estimated richness than naive subsets. Sharing across four donors was highest in naive CD4 (around 5%) and lowest in memory CD8 (roughly 0.4%).

The sequencing input was naive CD4+ T cells from PBMCs. Subset indicated: CD45RA+ positively selected. The receptor's source is a man in his late teens or twenties in good health. Some clones in this sample may be carry-over from other donors' samples. The V gene is TRBV5-4, the J gene TRBJ2-7; 10 nucleotides line up with TRBD1. The CDR3 DNA is TGTGCCAGCAGCCCCCGGGACAGGGGCTACGAGCAGTACTTC. It encodes CASSPRDRGYEQYF.